The clone carrying this T cell receptor beta chain was counted many times. The data belong to a study of Graves' ophthalmopathy and Graves' hyperthyroidism. Amplification from RNA transcripts yielded the TCR beta CDR3 regions. The workflow started with a first-round RT-PCR run with HTBI primers and then moved on to a second-round multiplex PCR. In TCRdb, the multiplex PCR reads were re-called with MiXCR into one record per CDR3 protein. Of 400,000 to 450,000 distinct CDR3 sequences in the sample, roughly 20% are singletons; the top ten hold 2.5% to 3.5%. The CDR3 totals 12 residues. Germline CDR1 reads MNHNS; CDR2 reads SASEGT. V was clipped by 5 bases and J by 6 bases; unmatched bases: 4.

The source is a woman under 30 with stable Graves' hyperthyroidism. The specimen sequenced was peripheral blood. The chain combines TRBV6-1 with TRBJ2-7, with 7 nucleotides matching TRBD1. The CDR3 nucleotides read TGTGCCAGCAGTCGACAGGGCTCCGAGCAGTACTTC. Protein sequence: CASSRQGSEQYF.